This T cell receptor beta chain was observed in a study of blood T cell repertoires in COVID-19. For the study at large: The United States, Italy and Spain provided the acute and convalescent COVID-19 samples.

As handled by the study authors: Reference gene primer amplification gave estimated nucleated cell counts. TCRdb keeps only in-frame clones here, not all; method: immunoSEQ multiplex PCR. The D gene and trimming were derived from the DNA, and the V and J assignments and clone size from that table. The top ten hold 8% to 13% of the sample, which has approximately 300,000 clones, 85% to 90% seen once. Germline V lookup: CDR1 SGDLS, CDR2 YYNGEE. The ends lost 4 bases at V and 3 bases at J; junction bases unmatched: 5. The CDR3 contains 15 residues. This study enrolled people aged roughly 18 to 89 from under 25 US geographic areas.

The receptor was isolated from a woman between 18 and 29 years old who had recovered from COVID-19. The chain employs TRBV9 and TRBJ1-2, with 11 nucleotides matching TRBD1. The material sequenced was PBMCs or T cells enriched from blood (not recorded which). The CDR3 reads CASSPQDRGHYGYTF. CDR3 nucleotide sequence: TGTGCCAGCAGCCCCCAGGACAGGGGGCACTATGGCTACACCTTC.